This entry lists 13 T cell receptor beta chains sequenced from one sample in a study of blood T cell repertoires in COVID-19. The data were produced by immunoSEQ multiplex PCR, yet TCRdb's version contains in-frame clones alone and is incomplete. Of about 40,000 clones in the sample, 70% to 85% are singletons; the top ten hold less than 25%. The sample consisted of peripheral blood. Receptors originate from a human donor with acute or convalescent COVID-19. The donor label of this sample is uncertain.

The chain combines TRBV28 with TRBJ1-6; D is unclear. The ends were cut back, 6 bases at V and 0 bases at J, with 9 bases in the middle. Germline V gives CDR1 MDHEN, CDR2 SYDVKM. The CDR3 is 15 amino acids. CDR3 protein: CASRVPGSYNSPLHF. Here the CDR3 DNA reads TGTGCCAGCAGGGTCCCGGGCTCCTATAATTCACCCCTCCACTTT.

The chain recombines TRBV19 with TRBJ1-1; 9 nucleotides align to TRBD1. Unmatched junction bases numbered 4, after V lost 6 bases and J lost 2 bases. Germline CDR1 reads LNHDA; CDR2 reads SQIVND (reference sequence). This CDR3 is built from 14 residues. The CDR3 coding sequence is TGTGCCAGTAGGACAGGGGGAGTAAACACTGAAGCTTTCTTT. Translating gives CASRTGGVNTEAFF.

The gene calls are TRBV24-1 and TRBJ2-2, with 7 bases lining up with TRBD1. J gave up 3 bases and V 1 base, and 7 bases lay outside the gene matches. CDR3 length: 17 amino acids. From germline, CDR1 is KGHDR and CDR2 SFDVKD. CDR3: CATSDFRGQGDTGELFF. The CDR3 nucleotides read TGTGCCACCAGTGATTTTAGGGGTCAGGGGGACACCGGGGAGCTGTTTTTT.

V is TRBV5-4 and J is TRBJ1-6; D is unresolved. V lost 4 bases to trimming and J lost 2 bases, with 10 bases between them. The CDR3 has 15 amino acids. Germline V gene lookup returns CDR1 SGHNT and CDR2 YYREEE (reference sequence). CDR3 amino acids: CASSPHSAYNSPLHF. The CDR3 DNA reads TGTGCCAGCAGCCCCCATTCGGCCTATAATTCACCCCTCCACTTT.

The genes are TRBV9 and TRBJ1-6; 7 bases align to TRBD1. Germline V CDR1 and CDR2: SGDLS, YYNGEE. The V and J ends lost 4 bases and 9 bases, in that order; junction bases with no gene match: 13. The CDR3 has 16 amino acids. CDR3 residues: CASSTEGAGLGSPLHF. As DNA, the CDR3 is TGTGCCAGCAGCACCGAGGGGGCAGGGTTAGGTTCACCCCTCCACTTT.

The chain combines TRBV19 with TRBJ1-6, with D uncertain. Germline V gene lookup returns CDR1 LNHDA and CDR2 SQIVND (reference sequence). Trimming shortened V by 5 bases and J by 4 bases, and 15 bases separated the two germline ends. This CDR3 comprises 16 residues. The CDR3 here is CASSSSRLTYNSPLHF. Here the CDR3 DNA reads TGTGCCAGTAGTTCAAGTCGGTTGACTTATAATTCACCCCTCCACTTT.

The chain uses TRBV29-1 and TRBJ1-3; TRBD1 is a possible D gene (5 bases). This CDR3 contains 14 residues. Germline V lookup: CDR1 SQVTM, CDR2 ANQGSEA. V was pared by 5 bases and J by 3 bases, with 14 bases between. Here the CDR3 reads CSVLGGVLGNTIYF. The CDR3 bases are TGCAGCGTTTTGGGAGGGGTTCTTGGAAACACCATATATTTT.

The chain is built from TRBV6-5 and TRBJ1-2, with no clear D. Germline lookup yields CDR1 MNHEY and CDR2 SVGAGI. Trimming pared 7 bases from V and 1 base from J, leaving 13 bases between. CDR3 length: 14 amino acids. The CDR3 DNA reads TGTGCCAGCATCCTTCGAGCAAATAACTATGGCTACACCTTC. The encoded protein is CASILRANNYGYTF.

The gene calls are TRBV30 and TRBJ2-1, with 13 bases aligning to TRBD2. The CDR3 runs 16 residues. CDR1 and CDR2 from the germline V gene are GTSNPN and SVGIG (reference sequence). J lost 5 bases, V lost 4 bases, and 8 bases had no gene match. The CDR3 DNA reads TGTGCCTGGAAACTAGCGGGGGGGCGAACTAACAATGAGCAGTTCTTC. Its protein product is CAWKLAGGRTNNEQFF. Full variable domain (missing parts from reference TRBV30 and TRBJ2-1): SQTIHQWPATLVQPVGSPLSLECTVEGTSNPNLYWYRQAAGRGLQLLFYSVGIGQISSEVPQNLSASRPQDRQFILSSKKLLLSDSGFYLCAWKLAGGRTNNEQFFGPGTRLTVL.

The chain recombines TRBV5-4 with TRBJ2-6; TRBD1 agrees at 8 bases. This CDR3 is built from 18 residues. Trimming cost V 1 base and J 2 bases; bases outside gene matches: 8. Germline lookup yields CDR1 SGHNT and CDR2 YYREEE (reference sequence). The CDR3 protein is CASSLPGAGGAGANVLTF. The CDR3 DNA follows: TGTGCCAGCAGCTTGCCTGGGGCAGGGGGCGCTGGGGCCAACGTCCTGACTTTC.

The rearrangement links TRBV27 to TRBJ2-1, with D perhaps matching TRBD2 (6 bases). Germline CDR1 MNHEY, CDR2 SMNVEV (reference sequence). The CDR3 loop spans 17 amino acids. Trimming pared 3 bases from V and 2 bases from J, leaving 17 bases between. CDR3 region: CASSFRTIEVTYNEQFF. The CDR3 DNA follows: TGTGCCAGCAGTTTCAGGACTATCGAGGTGACCTACAATGAGCAGTTCTTC.

V gene TRBV5-1 combines with J gene TRBJ2-5, with D tentatively TRBD1 (5 bases). The germline V gene has CDR1 SGHRS and CDR2 YFSETQ. This CDR3 is built from 15 residues. V was pared by 0 bases and J by 0 bases, with 9 bases between. The CDR3 protein is CASSLASGNQETQYF. The DNA for the CDR3 is TGCGCCAGCAGCTTGGCCTCAGGGAACCAAGAGACCCAGTACTTC.

The J gene is TRBJ1-1, the V gene TRBV6-5; 7 bases are a match to TRBD1. Germline assignment: CDR1 MNHEY and CDR2 SVGAGI. After removal of 7 bases from V and 4 bases from J, the junction contained 9 bases not matched to a gene. The CDR3 is 14 amino acids. The CDR3 DNA sequence: TGTGCCAGCACTTTGACAGGGTTAGGCACTGAAGCTTTCTTT. Residues: CASTLTGLGTEAFF.